The sequence of this TCR beta chain was determined in a study of blood T cell repertoires in COVID-19. Study-level background: Nucleic acid was either cDNA or gDNA, and it came from T cells, B-cell-depleted T cells, or PBMCs.

Original data processing: Cell counts per sample came from amplifying reference gene primers. Only in-frame clones appear in the TCRdb table, and some are missing; sequencing was by immunoSEQ multiplex PCR. V and J calls plus clone size are reproduced from that table; the DNA served to infer D and trimming. The sample records 200,000 or so clones, 70% to 85% being singletons. Trimming at V came to 0 bases and at J to 5 bases, leaving 4 bases not matched to a gene. CDR1 is MNHEY and CDR2 is SVGAGI in the germline V gene. The CDR3 is 16 amino acids. The sequencing sample was made of peripheral blood. The chain joins TRBV6-5 to TRBJ1-2, with 12 bases lining up with TRBD1. The sequence came from a man aged 35-49 years who had recovered from COVID-19. For the CDR3, the DNA is TGTGCCAGCAGTTACTCTCCGGGACAGGGGGCTTATGGCTACACCTTC. Amino acids: CASSYSPGQGAYGYTF.